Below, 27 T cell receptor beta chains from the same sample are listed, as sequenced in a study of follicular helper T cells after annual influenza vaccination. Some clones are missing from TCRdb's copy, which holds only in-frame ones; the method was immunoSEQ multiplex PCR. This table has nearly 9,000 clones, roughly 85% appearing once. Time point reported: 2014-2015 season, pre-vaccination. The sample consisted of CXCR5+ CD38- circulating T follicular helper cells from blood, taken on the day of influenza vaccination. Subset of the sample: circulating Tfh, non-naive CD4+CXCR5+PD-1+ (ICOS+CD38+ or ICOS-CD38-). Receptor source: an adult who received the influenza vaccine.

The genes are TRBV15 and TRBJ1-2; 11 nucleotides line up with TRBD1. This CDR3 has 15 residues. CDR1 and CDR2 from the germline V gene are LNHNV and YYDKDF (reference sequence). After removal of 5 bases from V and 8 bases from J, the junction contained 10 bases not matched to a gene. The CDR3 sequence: CATSPRTGGSGGYTF. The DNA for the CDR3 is TGTGCCACCAGCCCACGGACAGGGGGCTCTGGCGGCTACACCTTC.

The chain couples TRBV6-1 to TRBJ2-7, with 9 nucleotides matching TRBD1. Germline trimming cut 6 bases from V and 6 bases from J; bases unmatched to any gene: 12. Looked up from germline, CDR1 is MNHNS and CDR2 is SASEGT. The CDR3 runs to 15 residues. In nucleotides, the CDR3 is TGTGCCAGCAGGACGGGACAGGGCCCCTTTGGCGAGCAGTACTTC. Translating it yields CASRTGQGPFGEQYF.

The CDR3 reads CASSFQGNTQETQYF. The CDR3 DNA follows: TGTGCCAGCAGTTTCCAGGGCAACACGCAAGAGACCCAGTACTTC. The V gene is TRBV28, the J gene TRBJ2-5, with D perhaps matching TRBD1 (5 bases). The V end lost 3 bases, the J end lost 2 bases, and 13 bases lay between the germline ends. Germline CDR1 reads MDHEN; CDR2 reads SYDVKM. The CDR3 sequence is 15 residues long.

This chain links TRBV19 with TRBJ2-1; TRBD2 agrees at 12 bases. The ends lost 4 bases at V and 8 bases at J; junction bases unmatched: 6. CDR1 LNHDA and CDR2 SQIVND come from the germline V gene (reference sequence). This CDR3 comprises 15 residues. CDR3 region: CASSTLLAGGDEQFF. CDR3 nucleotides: TGTGCCAGTAGTACCCTCCTAGCGGGAGGGGATGAGCAGTTCTTC.

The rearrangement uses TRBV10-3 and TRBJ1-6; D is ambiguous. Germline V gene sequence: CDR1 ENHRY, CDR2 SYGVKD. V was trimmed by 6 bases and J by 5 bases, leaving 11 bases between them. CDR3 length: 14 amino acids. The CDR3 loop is CAISPAFDNSPLHF. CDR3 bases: TGTGCCATCAGCCCAGCCTTCGATAATTCACCCCTCCACTTT.

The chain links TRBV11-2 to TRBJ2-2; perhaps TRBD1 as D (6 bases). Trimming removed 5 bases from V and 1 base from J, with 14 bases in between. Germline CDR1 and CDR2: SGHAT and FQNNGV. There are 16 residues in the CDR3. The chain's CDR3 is CASSRGGVGNTGELFF. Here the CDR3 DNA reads TGTGCCAGCAGCAGAGGGGGAGTGGGGAACACCGGGGAGCTGTTTTTT.

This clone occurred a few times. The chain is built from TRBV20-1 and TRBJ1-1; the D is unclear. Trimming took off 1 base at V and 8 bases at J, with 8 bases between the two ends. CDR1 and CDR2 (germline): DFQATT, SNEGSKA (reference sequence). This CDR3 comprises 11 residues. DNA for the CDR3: TGCAGTGCTAGAGTCTCTCGGGAAGCTTTCTTT. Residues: CSARVSREAFF.

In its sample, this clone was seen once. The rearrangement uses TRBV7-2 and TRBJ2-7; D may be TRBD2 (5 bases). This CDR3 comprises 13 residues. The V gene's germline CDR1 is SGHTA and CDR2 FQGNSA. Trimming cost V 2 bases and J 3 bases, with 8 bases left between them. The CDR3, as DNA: TGTGCCAGCAGCTTAATAGGGAGCTACGAGCAGTACTTC. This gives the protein CASSLIGSYEQYF.

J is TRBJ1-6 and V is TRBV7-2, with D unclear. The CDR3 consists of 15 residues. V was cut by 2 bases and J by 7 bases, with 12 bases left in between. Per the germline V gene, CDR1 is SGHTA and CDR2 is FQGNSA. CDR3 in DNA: TGTGCCAGCAGCTTAAGAATCCAGAAGAATTCACCCCTCCACTTT. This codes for CASSLRIQKNSPLHF.

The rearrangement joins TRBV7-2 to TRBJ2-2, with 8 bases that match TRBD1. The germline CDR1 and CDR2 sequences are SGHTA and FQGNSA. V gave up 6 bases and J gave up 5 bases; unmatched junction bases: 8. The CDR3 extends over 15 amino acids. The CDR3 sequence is CASRTTGGGTGELFF. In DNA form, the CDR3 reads TGTGCCAGCAGAACTACAGGGGGAGGTACCGGGGAGCTGTTTTTT.

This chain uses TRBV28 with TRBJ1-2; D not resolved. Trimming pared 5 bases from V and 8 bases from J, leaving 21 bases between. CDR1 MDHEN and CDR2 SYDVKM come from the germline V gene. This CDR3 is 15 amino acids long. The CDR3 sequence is CASSTSGTRTGGYTF. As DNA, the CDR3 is TGTGCCAGCAGTACCTCCGGAACCCGAACTGGCGGCTACACCTTC.

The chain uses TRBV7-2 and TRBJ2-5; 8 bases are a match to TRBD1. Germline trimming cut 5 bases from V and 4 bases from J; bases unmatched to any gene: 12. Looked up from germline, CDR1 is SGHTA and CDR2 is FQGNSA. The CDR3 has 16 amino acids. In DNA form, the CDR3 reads TGTGCCAGCAGCCCAAACGGGCCAGGGGGCCCAGAGACCCAGTACTTC. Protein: CASSPNGPGGPETQYF. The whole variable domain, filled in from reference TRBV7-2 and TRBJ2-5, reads GAGVSQSPSNKVTEKGKDVELRCDPISGHTALYWYRQSLGQGLEFLIYFQGNSAPDKSGLPSDRFSAERTGGSVSTLTIQRTQQEDSAVYLCASSPNGPGGPETQYFGPGTRLLVL.

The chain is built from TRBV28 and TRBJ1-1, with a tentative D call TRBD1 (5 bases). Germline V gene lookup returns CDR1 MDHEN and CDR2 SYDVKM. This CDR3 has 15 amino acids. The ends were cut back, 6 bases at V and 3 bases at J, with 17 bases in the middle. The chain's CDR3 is CASSPLGRGDTEAFF. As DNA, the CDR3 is TGTGCCAGCAGCCCTTTAGGCCGGGGGGACACTGAAGCTTTCTTT.

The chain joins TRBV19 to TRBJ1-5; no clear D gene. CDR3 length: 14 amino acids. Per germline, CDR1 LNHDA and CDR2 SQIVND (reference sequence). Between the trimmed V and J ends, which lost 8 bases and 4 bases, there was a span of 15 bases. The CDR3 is CASGPVNRNQPQHF. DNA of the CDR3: TGTGCCAGTGGTCCGGTGAATCGGAATCAGCCCCAGCATTTT.

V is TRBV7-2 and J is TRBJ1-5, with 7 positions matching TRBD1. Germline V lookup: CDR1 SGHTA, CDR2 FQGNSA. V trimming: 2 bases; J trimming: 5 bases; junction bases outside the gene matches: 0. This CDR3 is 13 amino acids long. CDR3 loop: CASSLQGDQPQHF. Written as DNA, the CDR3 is TGTGCCAGCAGCTTACAGGGGGATCAGCCCCAGCATTTT. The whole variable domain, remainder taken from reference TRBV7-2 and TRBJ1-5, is GAGVSQSPSNKVTEKGKDVELRCDPISGHTALYWYRQSLGQGLEFLIYFQGNSAPDKSGLPSDRFSAERTGGSVSTLTIQRTQQEDSAVYLCASSLQGDQPQHFGDGTRLSIL.

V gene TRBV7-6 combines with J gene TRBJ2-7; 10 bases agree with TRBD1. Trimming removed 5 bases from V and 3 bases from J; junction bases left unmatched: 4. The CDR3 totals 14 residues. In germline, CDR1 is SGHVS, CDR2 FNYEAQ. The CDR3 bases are TGTGCCAGCAGCGCCCGGACAGGGGGCTACGAGCAGTACTTC. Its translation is CASSARTGGYEQYF.

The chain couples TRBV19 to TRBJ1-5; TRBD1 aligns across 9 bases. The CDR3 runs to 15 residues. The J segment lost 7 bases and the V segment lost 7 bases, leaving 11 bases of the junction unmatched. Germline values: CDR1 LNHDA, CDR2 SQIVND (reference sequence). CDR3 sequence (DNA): TGTGCCAGTAAAGCGCCGGGACAGGGCTTCCAGCCCCAGCATTTT. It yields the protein CASKAPGQGFQPQHF.

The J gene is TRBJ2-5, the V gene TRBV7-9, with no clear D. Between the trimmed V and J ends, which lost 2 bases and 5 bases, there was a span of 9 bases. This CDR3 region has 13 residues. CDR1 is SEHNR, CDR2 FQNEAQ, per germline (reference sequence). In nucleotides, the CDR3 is TGTGCCAGCAGCTTATCTAGAAGTGAGACCCAGTACTTC. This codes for CASSLSRSETQYF.

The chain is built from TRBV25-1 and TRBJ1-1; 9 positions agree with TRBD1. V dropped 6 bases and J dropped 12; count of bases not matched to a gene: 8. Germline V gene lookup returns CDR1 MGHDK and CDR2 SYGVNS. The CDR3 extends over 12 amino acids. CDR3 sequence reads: CASRAGTGFPFF. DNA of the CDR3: TGTGCCAGCAGAGCCGGGACAGGGTTTCCTTTCTTT.

The CDR3: CASSCNVYRCYGYTF. The DNA for the CDR3 is TGTGCCAGCAGTTGTAATGTTTACCGATGCTATGGCTACACCTTC. The chain employs TRBV2 and TRBJ1-2; D call uncertain. V lost 5 bases and J lost 4, with 17 bases in between. Per germline, CDR1 SNHLY and CDR2 FYNNEI. The CDR3 totals 15 residues.

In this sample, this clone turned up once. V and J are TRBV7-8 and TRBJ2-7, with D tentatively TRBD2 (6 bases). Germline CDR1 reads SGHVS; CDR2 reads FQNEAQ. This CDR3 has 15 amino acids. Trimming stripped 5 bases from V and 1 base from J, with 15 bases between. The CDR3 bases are TGTGCCAGCAGCCCCCTGTTGGGGGGTTCCTACGAGCAGTACTTC. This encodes CASSPLLGGSYEQYF.

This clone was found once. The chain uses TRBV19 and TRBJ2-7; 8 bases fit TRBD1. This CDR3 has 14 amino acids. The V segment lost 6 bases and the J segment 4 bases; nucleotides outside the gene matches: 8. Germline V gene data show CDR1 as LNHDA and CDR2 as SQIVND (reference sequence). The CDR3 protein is CASRSTGAGYEQYF. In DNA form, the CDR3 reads TGTGCCAGTAGATCGACAGGGGCTGGGTACGAGCAGTACTTC.

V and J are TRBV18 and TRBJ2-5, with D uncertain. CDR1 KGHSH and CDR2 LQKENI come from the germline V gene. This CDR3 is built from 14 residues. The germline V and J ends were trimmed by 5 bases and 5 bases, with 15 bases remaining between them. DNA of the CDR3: TGTGCCAGCTCAGCTGTGGAGACCCTTGAGACCCAGTACTTC. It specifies CASSAVETLETQYF.

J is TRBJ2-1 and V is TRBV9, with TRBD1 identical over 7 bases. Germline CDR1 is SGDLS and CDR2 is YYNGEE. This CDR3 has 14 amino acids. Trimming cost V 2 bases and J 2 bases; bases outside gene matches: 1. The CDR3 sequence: CASSVQGAYNEQFF. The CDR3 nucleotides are TGTGCCAGCAGCGTTCAGGGGGCCTACAATGAGCAGTTCTTC.

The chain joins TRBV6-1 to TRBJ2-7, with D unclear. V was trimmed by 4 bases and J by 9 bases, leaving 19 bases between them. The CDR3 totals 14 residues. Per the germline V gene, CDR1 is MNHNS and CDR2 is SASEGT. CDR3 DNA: TGTGCCAGCAGTGTTTCCCCGGGTCCGAAGGGGCAGTACTTC. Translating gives CASSVSPGPKGQYF.

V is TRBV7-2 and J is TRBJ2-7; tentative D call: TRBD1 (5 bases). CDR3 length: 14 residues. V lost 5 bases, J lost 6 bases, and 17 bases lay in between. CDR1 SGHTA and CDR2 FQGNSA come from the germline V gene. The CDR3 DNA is TGTGCCAGCAGCCGAAATGGTCAGGGCTCCGAGCAGTACTTC. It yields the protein CASSRNGQGSEQYF.

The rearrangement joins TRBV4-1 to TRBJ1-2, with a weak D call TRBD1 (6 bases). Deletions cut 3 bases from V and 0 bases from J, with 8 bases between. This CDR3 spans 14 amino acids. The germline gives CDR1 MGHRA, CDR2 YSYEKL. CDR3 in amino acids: CASSQGTTNYGYTF. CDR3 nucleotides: TGCGCCAGCAGCCAGGGGACAACTAACTATGGCTACACCTTC.